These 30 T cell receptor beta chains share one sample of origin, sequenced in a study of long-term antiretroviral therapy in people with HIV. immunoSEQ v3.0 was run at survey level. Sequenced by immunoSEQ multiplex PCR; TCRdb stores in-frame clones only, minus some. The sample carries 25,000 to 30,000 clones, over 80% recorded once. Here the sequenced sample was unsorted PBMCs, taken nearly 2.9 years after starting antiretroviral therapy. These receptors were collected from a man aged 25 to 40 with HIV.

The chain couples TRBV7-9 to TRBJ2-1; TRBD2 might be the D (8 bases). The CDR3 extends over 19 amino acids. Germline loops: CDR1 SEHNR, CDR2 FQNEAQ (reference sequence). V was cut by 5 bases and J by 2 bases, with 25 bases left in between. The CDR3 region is CASSPPRSGSQGAYNEQFF. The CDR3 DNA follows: TGTGCCAGCAGCCCCCCGAGGAGCGGGAGCCAGGGGGCCTACAATGAGCAGTTCTTC.

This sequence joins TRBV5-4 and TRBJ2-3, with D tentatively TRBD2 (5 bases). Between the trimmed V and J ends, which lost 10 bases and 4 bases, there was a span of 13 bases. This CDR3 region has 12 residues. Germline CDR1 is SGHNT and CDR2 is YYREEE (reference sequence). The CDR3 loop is CALGSSPDTQYF. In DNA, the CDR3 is TGTGCCCTAGGATCTAGCCCAGATACGCAGTATTTT.

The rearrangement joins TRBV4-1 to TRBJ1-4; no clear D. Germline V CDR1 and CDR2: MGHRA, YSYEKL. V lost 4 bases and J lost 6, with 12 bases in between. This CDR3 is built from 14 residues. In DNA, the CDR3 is TGCGCCAGCAGCCCGGAGGATAGTGATGAAAAACTGTTTTTT. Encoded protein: CASSPEDSDEKLFF.

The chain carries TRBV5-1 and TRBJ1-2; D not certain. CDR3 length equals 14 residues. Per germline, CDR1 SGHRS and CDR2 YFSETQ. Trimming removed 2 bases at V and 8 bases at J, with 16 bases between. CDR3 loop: CASSFGSSLEGYTF. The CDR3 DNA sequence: TGCGCCAGCAGCTTCGGGAGTTCACTCGAAGGCTACACCTTC.

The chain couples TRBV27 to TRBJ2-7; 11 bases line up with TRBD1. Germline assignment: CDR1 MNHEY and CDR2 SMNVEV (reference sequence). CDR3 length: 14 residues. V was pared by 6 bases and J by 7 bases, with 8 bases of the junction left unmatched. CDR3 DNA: TGTGCCAGCAGGACCGGGACAGGGGGTCATGAGCAGTACTTC. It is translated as CASRTGTGGHEQYF.

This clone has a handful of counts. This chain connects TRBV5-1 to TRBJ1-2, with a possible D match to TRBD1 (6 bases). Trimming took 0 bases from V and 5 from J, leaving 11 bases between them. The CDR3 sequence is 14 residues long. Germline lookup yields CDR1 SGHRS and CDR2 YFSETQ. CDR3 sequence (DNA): TGCGCCAGCAGCTTGGCCCAGGGGATTTATGGCTACACCTTC. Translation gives CASSLAQGIYGYTF.

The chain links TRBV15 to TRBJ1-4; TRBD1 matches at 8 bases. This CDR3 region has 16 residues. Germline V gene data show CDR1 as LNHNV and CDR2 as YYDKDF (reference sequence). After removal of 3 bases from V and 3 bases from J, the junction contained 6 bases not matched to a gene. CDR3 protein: CATSSSLGQANEKLFF. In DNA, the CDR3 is TGTGCCACCAGCAGTTCCCTGGGACAGGCTAATGAAAAACTGTTTTTT. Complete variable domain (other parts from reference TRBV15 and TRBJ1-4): DAMVIQNPRYQVTQFGKPVTLSCSQTLNHNVMYWYQQKSSQAPKLLFHYYDKDFNNEADTPDNFQSRRPNTSFCFLDIRSPGLGDTAMYLCATSSSLGQANEKLFFGSGTQLSVL.

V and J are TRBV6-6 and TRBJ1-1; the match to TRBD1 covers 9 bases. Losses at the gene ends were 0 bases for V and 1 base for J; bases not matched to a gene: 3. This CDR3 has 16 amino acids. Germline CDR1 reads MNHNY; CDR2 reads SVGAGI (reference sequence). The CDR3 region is CASSYSEGQGNTEAFF. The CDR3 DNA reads TGTGCCAGCAGTTACTCGGAGGGACAGGGGAACACTGAAGCTTTCTTT.

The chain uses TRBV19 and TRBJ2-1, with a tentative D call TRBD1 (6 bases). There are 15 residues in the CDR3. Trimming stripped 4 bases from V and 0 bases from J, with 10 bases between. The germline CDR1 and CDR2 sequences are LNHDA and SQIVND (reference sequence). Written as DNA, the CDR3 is TGTGCCAGTAGTACAGACAGGAGCTCCTACAATGAGCAGTTCTTC. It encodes CASSTDRSSYNEQFF.

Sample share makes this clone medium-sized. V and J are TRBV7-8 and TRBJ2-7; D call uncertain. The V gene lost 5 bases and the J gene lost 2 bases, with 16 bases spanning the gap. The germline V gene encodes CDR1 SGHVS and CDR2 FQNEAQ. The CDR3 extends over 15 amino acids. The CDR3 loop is CASSHPLGTTYEQYF. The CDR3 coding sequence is TGTGCCAGCAGCCACCCTCTGGGCACCACCTACGAGCAGTACTTC.

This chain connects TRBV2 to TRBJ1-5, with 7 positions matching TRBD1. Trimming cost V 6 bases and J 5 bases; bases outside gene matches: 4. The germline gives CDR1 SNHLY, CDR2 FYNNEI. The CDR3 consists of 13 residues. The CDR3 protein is CASRTGNDQPQHF. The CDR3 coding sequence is TGTGCCAGCAGGACAGGGAATGATCAGCCCCAGCATTTT.

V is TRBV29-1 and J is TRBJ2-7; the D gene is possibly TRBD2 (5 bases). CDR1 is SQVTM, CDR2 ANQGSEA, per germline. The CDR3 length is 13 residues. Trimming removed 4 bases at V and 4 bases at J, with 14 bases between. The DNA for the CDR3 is TGCAGCGTTGGAGATCGAGGGCCTTACGAGCAGTACTTC. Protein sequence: CSVGDRGPYEQYF.

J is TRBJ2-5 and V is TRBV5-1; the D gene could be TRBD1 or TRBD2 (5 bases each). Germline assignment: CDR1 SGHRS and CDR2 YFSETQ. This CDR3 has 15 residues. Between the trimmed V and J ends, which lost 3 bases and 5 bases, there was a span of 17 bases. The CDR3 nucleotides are TGCGCCAGCAGCTCGGACACCGGGACCGGGGAGACCCAGTACTTC. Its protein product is CASSSDTGTGETQYF.

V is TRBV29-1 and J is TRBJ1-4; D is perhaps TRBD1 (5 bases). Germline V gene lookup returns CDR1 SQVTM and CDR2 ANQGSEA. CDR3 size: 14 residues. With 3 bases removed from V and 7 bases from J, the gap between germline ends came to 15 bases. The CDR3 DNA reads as TGCAGCGTTGAGGGACGGGGCTCGGGTGAAAAACTGTTTTTT. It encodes CSVEGRGSGEKLFF.

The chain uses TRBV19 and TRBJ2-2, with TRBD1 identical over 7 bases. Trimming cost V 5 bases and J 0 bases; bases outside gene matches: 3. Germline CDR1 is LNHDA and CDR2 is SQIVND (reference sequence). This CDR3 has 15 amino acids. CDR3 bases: TGTGCCAGTAGTCCCGGGACAGCGAACACCGGGGAGCTGTTTTTT. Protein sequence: CASSPGTANTGELFF.

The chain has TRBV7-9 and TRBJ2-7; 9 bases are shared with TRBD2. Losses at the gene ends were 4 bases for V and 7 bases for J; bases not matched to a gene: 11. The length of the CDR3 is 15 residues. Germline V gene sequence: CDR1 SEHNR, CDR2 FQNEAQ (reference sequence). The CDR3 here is CASSSGTSSPGEQYF. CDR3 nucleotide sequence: TGTGCCAGCAGCTCCGGGACTAGCTCGCCCGGGGAGCAGTACTTC.

The chain's CDR3 is CASSIETGTGVKGYTF. Written as DNA, the CDR3 is TGTGCCAGCAGCATTGAAACCGGGACAGGGGTTAAAGGCTACACCTTC. V is TRBV7-9 and J is TRBJ1-2, with 10 bases lining up with TRBD1. CDR3 length: 16 amino acids. Trimming took 5 bases from V and 8 from J; bases not matched to a gene: 14. CDR1 SEHNR and CDR2 FQNEAQ come from the germline V gene (reference sequence).

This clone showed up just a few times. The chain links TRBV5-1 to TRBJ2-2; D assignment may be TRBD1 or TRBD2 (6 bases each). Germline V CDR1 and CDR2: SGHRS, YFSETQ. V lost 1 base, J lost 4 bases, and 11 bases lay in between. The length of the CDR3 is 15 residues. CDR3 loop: CASSLKGGGTGELFF. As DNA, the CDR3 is TGCGCCAGCAGCTTGAAAGGGGGAGGCACCGGGGAGCTGTTTTTT. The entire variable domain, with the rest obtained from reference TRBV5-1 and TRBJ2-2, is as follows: KAGVTQTPRYLIKTRGQQVTLSCSPISGHRSVSWYQQTPGQGLQFLFEYFSETQRNKGNFPGRFSGRQFSNSRSEMNVSTLELGDSALYLCASSLKGGGTGELFFGEGSRLTVL.

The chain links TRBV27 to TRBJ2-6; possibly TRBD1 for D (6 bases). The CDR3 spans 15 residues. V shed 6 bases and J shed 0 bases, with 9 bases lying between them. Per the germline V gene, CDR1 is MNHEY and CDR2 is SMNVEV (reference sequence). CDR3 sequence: CASRGHNSGANVLTF. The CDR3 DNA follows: TGTGCCAGCAGGGGACATAACTCTGGGGCCAACGTCCTGACTTTC. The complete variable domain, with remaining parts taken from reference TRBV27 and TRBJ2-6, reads EAQVTQNPRYLITVTGKKLTVTCSQNMNHEYMSWYRQDPGLGLRQIYYSMNVEVTDKGDVPEGYKVSRKEKRNFPLILESPSPNQTSLYFCASRGHNSGANVLTFGAGSRLTVL.

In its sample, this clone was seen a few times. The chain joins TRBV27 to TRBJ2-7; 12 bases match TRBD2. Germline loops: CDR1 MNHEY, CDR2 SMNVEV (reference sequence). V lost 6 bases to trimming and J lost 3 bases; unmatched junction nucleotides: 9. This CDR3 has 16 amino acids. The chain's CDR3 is CASSQGLAGFFYEQYF. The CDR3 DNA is TGTGCCAGCAGCCAAGGACTAGCGGGATTTTTCTACGAGCAGTACTTC.

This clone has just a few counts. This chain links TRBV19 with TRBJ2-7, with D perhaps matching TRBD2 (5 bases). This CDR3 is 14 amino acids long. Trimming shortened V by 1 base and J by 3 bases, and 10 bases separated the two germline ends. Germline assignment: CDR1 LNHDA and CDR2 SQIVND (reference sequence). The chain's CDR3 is CASSIATGDYEQYF. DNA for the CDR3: TGTGCCAGTAGTATAGCCACCGGGGACTACGAGCAGTACTTC.

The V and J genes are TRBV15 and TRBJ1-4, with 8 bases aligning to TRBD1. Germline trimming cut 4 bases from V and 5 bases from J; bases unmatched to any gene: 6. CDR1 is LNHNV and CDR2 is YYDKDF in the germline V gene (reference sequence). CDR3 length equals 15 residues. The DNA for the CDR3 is TGTGCCACCAGCACGTGGACAGGGCCGAATGAAAAACTGTTTTTT. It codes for CATSTWTGPNEKLFF.

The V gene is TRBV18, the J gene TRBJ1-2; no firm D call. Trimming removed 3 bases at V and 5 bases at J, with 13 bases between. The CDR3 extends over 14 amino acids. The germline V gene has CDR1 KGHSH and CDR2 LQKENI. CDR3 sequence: CASSPAGNQYGYTF. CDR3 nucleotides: TGTGCCAGCTCACCTGCCGGGAACCAATATGGCTACACCTTC.

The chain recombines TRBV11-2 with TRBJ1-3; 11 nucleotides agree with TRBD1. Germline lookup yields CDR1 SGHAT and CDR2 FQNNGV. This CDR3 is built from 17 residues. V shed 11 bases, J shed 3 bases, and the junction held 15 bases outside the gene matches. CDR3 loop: CAVRDRGFKGFGNTIYF. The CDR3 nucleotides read TGTGCCGTCCGGGACAGGGGGTTCAAAGGATTTGGAAACACCATATATTTT. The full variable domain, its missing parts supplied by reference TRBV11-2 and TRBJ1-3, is EAGVAQSPRYKIIEKRQSVAFWCNPISGHATLYWYQQILGQGPKLLIQFQNNGVVDDSQLPKDRFSAERLKGVDSTLKIQPAKLEDSAVYLCAVRDRGFKGFGNTIYFGEGSWLTVV.

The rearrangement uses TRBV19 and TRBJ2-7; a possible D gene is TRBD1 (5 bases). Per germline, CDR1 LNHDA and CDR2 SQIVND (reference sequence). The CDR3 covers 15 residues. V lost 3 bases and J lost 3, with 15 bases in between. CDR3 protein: CASSMGQGSVYEQYF. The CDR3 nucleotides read TGTGCCAGTAGTATGGGCCAGGGTTCGGTCTACGAGCAGTACTTC.

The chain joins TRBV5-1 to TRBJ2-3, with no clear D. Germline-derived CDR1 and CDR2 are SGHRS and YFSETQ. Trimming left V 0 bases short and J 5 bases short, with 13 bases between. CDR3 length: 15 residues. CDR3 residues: CASSLGLLAGDTQYF. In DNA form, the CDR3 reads TGCGCCAGCAGCTTGGGTCTTTTAGCCGGAGATACGCAGTATTTT.

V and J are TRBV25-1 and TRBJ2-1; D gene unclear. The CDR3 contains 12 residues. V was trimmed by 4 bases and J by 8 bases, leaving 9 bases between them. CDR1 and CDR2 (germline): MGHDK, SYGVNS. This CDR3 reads CASSGLWDEQFF. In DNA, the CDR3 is TGTGCCAGCAGTGGGTTGTGGGATGAGCAGTTCTTC.

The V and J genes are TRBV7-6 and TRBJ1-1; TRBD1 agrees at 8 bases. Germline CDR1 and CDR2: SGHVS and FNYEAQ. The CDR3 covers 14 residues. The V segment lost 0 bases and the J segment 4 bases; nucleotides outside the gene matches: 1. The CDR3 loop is CASSLAGQGTEAFF. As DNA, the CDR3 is TGTGCCAGCAGCTTAGCTGGACAGGGCACTGAAGCTTTCTTT.

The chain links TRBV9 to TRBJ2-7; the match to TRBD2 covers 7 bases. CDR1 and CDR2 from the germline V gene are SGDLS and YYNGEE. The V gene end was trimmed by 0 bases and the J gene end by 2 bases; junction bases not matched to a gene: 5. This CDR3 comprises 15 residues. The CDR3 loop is CASSVGGGKPYEQYF. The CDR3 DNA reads TGTGCCAGCAGCGTAGGGGGGGGGAAACCCTACGAGCAGTACTTC. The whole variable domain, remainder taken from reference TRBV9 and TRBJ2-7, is DSGVTQTPKHLITATGQRVTLRCSPRSGDLSVYWYQQSLDQGLQFLIQYYNGEERAKGNILERFSAQQFPDLHSELNLSSLELGDSALYFCASSVGGGKPYEQYFGPGTRLTVT.

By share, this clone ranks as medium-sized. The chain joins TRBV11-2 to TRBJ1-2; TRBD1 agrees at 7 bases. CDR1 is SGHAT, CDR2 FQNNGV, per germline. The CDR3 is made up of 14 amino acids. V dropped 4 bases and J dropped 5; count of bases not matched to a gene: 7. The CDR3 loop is CASSSQGGSYGYTF. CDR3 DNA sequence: TGTGCCAGCAGCTCCCAGGGGGGAAGTTATGGCTACACCTTC.